This TCR beta chain came from a study of T cells in localized non-small cell lung cancer (TCRdb year 2020). In terms of the full investigation: The study analyzed T cell repertoires of a few hundred early-stage NSCLC patients, comparing tumors and uninvolved tumor-adjacent lungs. The cohort consisted of about 240 treatment-naive NSCLC patients whose localized lung tumors had been resected. The mean age of the NSCLC patients was about 70 years, with 130 or so men and 110 or so women. Overall results and qualifications from the work: Because multi-region tumor sequencing was not done, intratumor heterogeneity could not be ruled out. Because the study design was exploratory, TCR variables were selected using unadjusted p-values without false-discovery rate correction. Longer overall survival was associated with higher blood T cell density, whereas shorter survival was associated with higher adjacent-lung clonality. Of the top 100 tumor clones, a median of roughly 53 were detected in paired uninvolved adjacent lung; about 28 were also among that lung's top 100. The highest T cell clonality was observed in uninvolved tumor-adjacent lung, where clonality exceeded that of tumor, suggesting that antigenic responses were more focused in uninvolved tumor-adjacent lung.

At diagnosis, peripheral blood, uninvolved tumor-adjacent lung and tumor were collected and stored as a combination of fresh-frozen and FFPE material. For TCR repertoire profiling, the blood samples were analyzed as peripheral blood mononuclear cells. V and J are trimmed by 4 bases and 5 bases, and the gene matches miss 4 bases of the junction. Taken from cysteine to phenylalanine, the CDR3 has 15 residues. The CDR3 DNA has 45 bases and is translated from base 1. According to the germline V gene, CDR1 reads MNHEY and CDR2 reads SVGAGI. TCR beta CDR3 regions were sequenced from DNA using the immunoSEQ Assay. Processing in the source paper ran as follows. To compute T cell density, TCR beta template counts were normalized to usable DNA, which was estimated by amplifying housekeeping genes. The preseqR package was used to estimate richness by extrapolating to 400,000 templates for PBMC samples and to 120,000 templates for tissue samples. Clonality was taken to be one minus Pielou's evenness. Differential abundance testing on productive amino-acid clonotypes, with a minimum total count of 5 and an alpha of 0.1, was used to identify tissue-enriched TCRs. The Jaccard Index and the Morisita Overlap Index were used to measure repertoire overlap between compartments. GLIPH clustered TCR beta CDR3s with public tetramer-defined viral CDR3s; viral motifs required at least three viral sequences plus V-gene enrichment. The clones in this table, taken by TCRdb from immuneACCESS, are in-frame only. Not every clone is retained; where verified, under half of the shortfall comes from an unresolved V gene, and the cause of the rest is unknown. V, J and clone size reflect that table, while D and trimming were determined from the DNA. Recorded for this sample are fewer than 100,000 clones; roughly 89% of them occurred a single time. The ten largest clones represent over 12% of the sample.

Comments on this clone: The specificity of this receptor is unknown. No much larger clonotype is one base removed from it; base qualities were not supplied.

The sequence joins TRBV6-5 to TRBJ2-1; TRBD2 fits 11 bases in the junction. Here the sequenced sample was peripheral blood, taken before any cancer treatment. This receptor was obtained from a man aged 40-75 years with stage I squamous cell lung carcinoma. The nucleotides read TGTGCCAGCAGTTCCCTAGCGGGGGGCCACAATGAGCAGTTCTTC. Its translation is CASSSLAGGHNEQFF.